The T cell receptor beta chain under discussion was sequenced for a study of beta chain features in type 1 diabetes. CD45RO/CCR7/CD25/CD127/CD95/CD27 staining was used to isolate CD4+ naive, central memory, regulatory and stem cell-like memory cells by sorting. Over 95% purity was reached by all sorted populations. The whole isolated RNA underwent reverse transcription, so sequencing captured expressed TCRB transcripts. Libraries were prepared by immunoSEQ multiplex PCR; TCRdb keeps only in-frame clonotypes and omits some of them. The sample contains hundreds of thousands of clones, roughly 16% of which appear only once. V shed 6 bases, J shed 4 bases, and the junction held 5 bases outside the gene matches. Germline V gene sequence: CDR1 MDHEN, CDR2 SYDVKM. This CDR3 spans 13 amino acids.

This TCR was sampled from a man aged 18 to 29 in good health. The chain employs TRBV28 and TRBJ1-2; TRBD1 agrees at 7 bases. Sequencing was done on a sample of naive CD4+ T cells from blood. CDR3 in amino acids: CASSRGQTYGYTF. The CDR3 region has the DNA TGTGCCAGCAGCCGGGGACAGACCTATGGCTACACCTTC.